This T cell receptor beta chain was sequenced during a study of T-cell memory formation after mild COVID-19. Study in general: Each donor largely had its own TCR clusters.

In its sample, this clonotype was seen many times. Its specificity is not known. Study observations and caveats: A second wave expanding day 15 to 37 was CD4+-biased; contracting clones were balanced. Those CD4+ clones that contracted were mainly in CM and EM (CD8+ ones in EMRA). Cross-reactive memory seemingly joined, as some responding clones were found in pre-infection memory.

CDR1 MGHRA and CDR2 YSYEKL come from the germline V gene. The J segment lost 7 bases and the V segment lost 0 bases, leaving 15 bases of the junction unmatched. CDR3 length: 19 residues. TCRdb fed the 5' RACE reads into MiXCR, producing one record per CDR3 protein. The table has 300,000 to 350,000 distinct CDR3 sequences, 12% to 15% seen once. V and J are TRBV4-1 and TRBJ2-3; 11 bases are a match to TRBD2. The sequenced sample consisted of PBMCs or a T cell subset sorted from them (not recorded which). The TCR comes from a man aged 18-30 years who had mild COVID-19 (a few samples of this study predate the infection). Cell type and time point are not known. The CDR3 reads CASSQDHPSGGNLPNTQYF. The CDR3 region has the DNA TGCGCCAGCAGCCAAGATCATCCTAGCGGGGGGAACCTTCCCAATACGCAGTATTTT.